This section outlines one T cell receptor beta chain sequence together with its context. The antigen remains undetermined. The data originate from a study of blood T cells in healthy people across ages. Study findings and constraints: Total diversity from one million sequenced T cells was likely underestimated. Roughly linearly, TCR beta diversity per million T cells fell as age increased.

Combining a sample-barcoded 5' primer with a J-beta primer mix, a second PCR ran for roughly 7 to 12 cycles. TCRdb processed the 5' RACE reads anew with MiXCR; each CDR3 protein has one entry. This table has 910,000 or so distinct CDR3 sequences, 45% to 60% appearing once. CDR1 is DFQATT, CDR2 SNEGSKA, per germline (reference sequence). The CDR3 has 14 residues. Trimming took 3 bases from V and 2 from J, leaving 11 bases between them. V gene TRBV20-1 combines with J gene TRBJ2-1; D remains unclear. The sequence derives from a woman between 55 and 75 years old in good health. Sample: blood. CDR3 DNA: TGCAGTGCTAGCCCCTGGGCAGCCTACAATGAGCAGTTCTTC. It specifies CSASPWAAYNEQFF.